The 17 T cell receptor beta chains below were found in one sample sequenced in a study of T cells in Graves' hyperthyroidism and ophthalmopathy. RNA transcripts were the template for amplifying TCR beta CDR3 regions. The HTBI primer set served for first-round RT-PCR of the TCR CDR3. MiXCR, run by TCRdb on the multiplex PCR reads, gives a single entry per CDR3 protein. The table lists 400,000 or so distinct CDR3 sequences, more than 12% of them singletons. The sample taken for sequencing was blood. Receptors were obtained from a man in his fifties with Graves' ophthalmopathy.

In regard to this clonotype: A much larger clone differs from this one at a single base, so this may be a read error. The genes are TRBV7-6 and TRBJ2-5; D may be TRBD1 or TRBD2 (5 bases each). CDR3 size: 16 residues. CDR1 is SGHVS, CDR2 FNYEAQ, per germline. The CDR3 DNA sequence: TGTGCCAACAGCTTAGCAGGGACCGGTTCCCAAGAGACCCAGTACTTC. It codes for CANSLAGTGSQETQYF.

As to this clonotype: A much larger clonotype is one base distant, so this may be a read error. The rearrangement links TRBV12-3 or TRBV12-4 to TRBJ1-5; no clear D. V was clipped by 2 bases and J by 4 bases, with 12 bases between them. The CDR3 length is 15 residues. Written as DNA, the CDR3 is TGTGCCAGCAGTTTAAATCGGGCCCCAAATCAGCCCCAGCATTTT. Translated, it gives CASSLNRAPNQPQHF.

This clonotype was recorded at least ten times. The V gene is TRBV12-3 or TRBV12-4, the J gene TRBJ2-1, with 10 bases identical to TRBD2. V lost 5 bases and J lost 4; bases outside the gene matches: 11. The CDR3 is 17 amino acids. CDR3 sequence (DNA): TGTGCCAGCAGTCCCCCTCGGTCGACTAGCGGGTACAATGAGCAGTTCTTC. It yields the protein CASSPPRSTSGYNEQFF.

This chain uses TRBV5-1 with TRBJ2-2, with D possibly TRBD2 on 7 matching bases. CDR3 length: 17 amino acids. The V gene lost 2 bases and the J gene lost 1 base, with 15 bases spanning the gap. Germline V CDR1 and CDR2: SGHRS, YFSETQ. CDR3 DNA: TGCGCCAGCAGCTTTGGCGGGGGCACTGAGAACACCGGGGAGCTGTTTTTT. Protein: CASSFGGGTENTGELFF.

This sequence joins TRBV2 and TRBJ2-2; a weak D match, TRBD1 (6 bases). CDR3 length: 14 residues. Germline values: CDR1 SNHLY, CDR2 FYNNEI. V was trimmed by 5 bases and J by 4 bases, leaving 11 bases between them. The CDR3 sequence is CASSIGQSTGELFF. The CDR3 DNA reads as TGTGCCAGCAGTATTGGACAGTCCACCGGGGAGCTGTTTTTT.

The chain recombines TRBV7-8 with TRBJ2-1; 11 bases are shared with TRBD2. The germline gives CDR1 SGHVS, CDR2 FQNEAQ. V shed 3 bases and J 3 bases; nucleotides not matched to a gene: 10. This CDR3 comprises 18 residues. The CDR3 sequence: CASSLAPGLAERYNEQFF. The CDR3 nucleotides read TGTGCCAGCAGCTTGGCCCCGGGACTAGCGGAACGCTACAATGAGCAGTTCTTC.

This clonotype has at least ten counts. The V and J genes are TRBV3-1 and TRBJ1-1, with 7 bases aligning to TRBD1. The length of the CDR3 is 14 residues. J was trimmed by 5 bases and V by 5 bases; bases with no gene match: 8. The germline V gene encodes CDR1 LGHDT and CDR2 YNNKEL (reference sequence). The CDR3 loop is CASSGDSRDTEAFF. CDR3 nucleotide sequence: TGTGCCAGCAGCGGGGACAGTCGGGATACTGAAGCTTTCTTT.

Many counts were recorded for this clonotype. The chain uses TRBV28 and TRBJ2-3; D gene unclear. CDR3 length: 12 amino acids. Between the trimmed V and J ends, which lost 8 bases and 4 bases, there was a span of 10 bases. Germline-derived CDR1 and CDR2 are MDHEN and SYDVKM. The CDR3 coding sequence is TGTGCCAGCTGGGTCGAGGCAGATACGCAGTATTTT. Protein sequence: CASWVEADTQYF.

This clonotype was detected a few times. The CDR3 DNA sequence: TGTGCCAGCAGCTTTACGGGACTAGCGGGCAATGAGCAGTTCTTC. Amino acids: CASSFTGLAGNEQFF. V gene TRBV11-2 combines with J gene TRBJ2-1; 12 nucleotides line up with TRBD2. Trimming at V came to 3 bases and at J to 6 bases, leaving 3 bases not matched to a gene. Germline assignment: CDR1 SGHAT and CDR2 FQNNGV. The CDR3 consists of 15 residues.

This clonotype was counted ten times or more. The chain joins TRBV2 to TRBJ2-3, with 7 bases matching TRBD2. CDR3 length equals 15 residues. In germline, CDR1 is SNHLY, CDR2 FYNNEI. The V segment lost 5 bases and the J segment 2 bases; nucleotides outside the gene matches: 7. In DNA form, the CDR3 reads TGTGCCAGCAGTTGGTCTAGCGGACCCACAGATACGCAGTATTTT. Translation gives CASSWSSGPTDTQYF. Based on the CDR3 plus reference TRBV2 and TRBJ2-3, the full variable domain is EPEVTQTPSHQVTQMGQEVILRCVPISNHLYFYWYRQILGQKVEFLVSFYNNEISEKSEIFDDQFSVERPDGSNFTLKIRSTKLEDSAMYFCASSWSSGPTDTQYFGPGTRLTVL.

This clonotype was seen many times. The V and J genes are TRBV7-9 and TRBJ2-6; the D gene is possibly TRBD2 (5 bases). Germline values: CDR1 SEHNR, CDR2 FQNEAQ (reference sequence). Trimming took off 5 bases at V and 2 bases at J, with 13 bases between the two ends. There are 16 residues in the CDR3. Here the CDR3 DNA reads TGTGCCAGCAGCCCCACCACTAGGACTGGGGCCAACGTCCTGACTTTC. Protein sequence: CASSPTTRTGANVLTF.

This clonotype was seen a handful of times. The chain recombines TRBV5-6 with TRBJ2-5, with D unclear. Germline CDR1 is SGHDT and CDR2 is YYEEEE. Trimming shortened V by 1 base and J by 2 bases, and 9 bases separated the two germline ends. This CDR3 has 14 amino acids. DNA for the CDR3: TGTGCCAGCAGCTTGCAAGCGAATCAAGAGACCCAGTACTTC. Its protein is CASSLQANQETQYF. Drawing the rest from reference TRBV5-6 and TRBJ2-5, the complete variable domain is DAGVTQSPTHLIKTRGQQVTLRCSPKSGHDTVSWYQQALGQGPQFIFQYYEEEERQRGNFPDRFSGHQFPNYSSELNVNALLLGDSALYLCASSLQANQETQYFGPGTRLLVL.

This clonotype appeared many times. The chain employs TRBV18 and TRBJ2-7, with 8 bases that match TRBD1. V dropped 0 bases and J dropped 7; count of bases not matched to a gene: 8. Germline CDR1 and CDR2: KGHSH and LQKENI. The CDR3 is made up of 15 amino acids. The CDR3 reads CASSPPSQGAQEQYF. CDR3 DNA: TGTGCCAGCTCACCACCGAGCCAGGGGGCGCAGGAGCAGTACTTC.

The CDR3 reads CASSVSAEGGPYEQYF. CDR3 DNA sequence: TGTGCCAGCAGCGTATCCGCAGAGGGAGGACCCTACGAGCAGTACTTC. The J gene is TRBJ2-7, the V gene TRBV9, with a tentative D call TRBD2 (6 bases). Trimming removed 1 base at V and 2 bases at J, with 16 bases between. The CDR3 runs to 16 residues. Germline V gives CDR1 SGDLS, CDR2 YYNGEE.

This clonotype was seen a handful of times. A much larger clone lies one base from this, so it may be a read error. This chain connects TRBV7-9 to TRBJ2-1, with D uncertain. This CDR3 is built from 13 residues. Per germline, CDR1 SEHNR and CDR2 FQNEAQ (reference sequence). V was cut by 5 bases and J by 0 bases, with 5 bases left in between. In nucleotides, the CDR3 is TGTGCCAGCAGCGGGATCTCCTACAATGAGCAGTTCTTC. Protein sequence: CASSGISYNEQFF.

Ten or more counts support this clonotype. The chain joins TRBV20-1 to TRBJ2-7; 7 nucleotides agree with TRBD2. V gave up 3 bases and J gave up 2 bases; unmatched junction bases: 13. Germline-derived CDR1 and CDR2 are DFQATT and SNEGSKA (reference sequence). The CDR3 totals 16 residues. The CDR3 DNA reads as TGCAGTGCTAGCCGAATAAGACTAGCTTCGACCTACGAGCAGTACTTC. As protein: CSASRIRLASTYEQYF.

This chain joins TRBV11-1 and TRBJ2-3; 11 bases match TRBD2. The trim removed 3 bases at V and 8 bases at J, leaving 19 bases unmatched. Germline V gene lookup returns CDR1 SGHAT and CDR2 FQDESV (reference sequence). The CDR3 is 19 residues long. CDR3 nucleotide sequence: TGTGCCAGCAGCTTCCTGGCAGGGGGGACTAGCGGCTCCGCAGGTACGCAGTATTTT. As protein: CASSFLAGGTSGSAGTQYF.